The 25 T cell receptor beta chains in this list originate from one sample, sequenced in a study of blood T cell repertoires in COVID-19. Profiled with immunoSEQ multiplex PCR; TCRdb holds only in-frame clones, not every one. This table has a few hundred thousand clones, nearly 90% appearing once. Sequenced: PBMCs or T cells enriched from blood (not recorded which). Every receptor here comes from a woman under 40 who had recovered from COVID-19.

V and J are TRBV5-8 and TRBJ1-5; 8 bases match TRBD1. After removal of 2 bases from V and 1 base from J, the junction contained 8 bases not matched to a gene. There are 17 residues in the CDR3. Germline V gene data show CDR1 as SGHTS and CDR2 as YDEGEE. DNA of the CDR3: TGTGCCAGCAGCTTCGGACAGGGAGGGGTAAGCAATCAGCCCCAGCATTTT. Amino acid sequence: CASSFGQGGVSNQPQHF. Drawing the rest from reference TRBV5-8 and TRBJ1-5, the complete variable domain is EAGVTQSPTHLIKTRGQQATLRCSPISGHTSVYWYQQALGLGLQFLLWYDEGEERNRGNFPPRFSGRQFPNYSSELNVNALELEDSALYLCASSFGQGGVSNQPQHFGDGTRLSIL.

The V and J genes are TRBV19 and TRBJ2-3, with 9 positions matching TRBD2. Germline loops: CDR1 LNHDA, CDR2 SQIVND (reference sequence). The V gene end was trimmed by 6 bases and the J gene end by 5 bases; junction bases not matched to a gene: 21. This CDR3 is built from 19 residues. The CDR3 nucleotides are TGTGCCAGTAGCCTCTATTATACTAGCGGGCCCTTACAGGGAGATACGCAGTATTTT. Amino acids: CASSLYYTSGPLQGDTQYF.

This clone was observed once. The chain uses TRBV9 and TRBJ2-3, with D unclear. Germline V CDR1 and CDR2: SGDLS, YYNGEE. V was shortened by 0 bases and J by 0 bases, with 8 bases between the two germline ends. The CDR3 loop spans 15 amino acids. CDR3 sequence reads: CASSVVAGSTDTQYF. DNA of the CDR3: TGTGCCAGCAGCGTAGTCGCAGGTAGCACAGATACGCAGTATTTT.

In DNA form, the CDR3 reads TGTGCCAGCAGACACGGACTAGCGGGGGGGCGGGAGACCCAGTACTTC. Translated, it gives CASRHGLAGGRETQYF. The chain couples TRBV27 to TRBJ2-5; 15 bases align to TRBD2. Germline V gene sequence: CDR1 MNHEY, CDR2 SMNVEV (reference sequence). V was clipped by 6 bases and J by 5 bases; unmatched bases: 7. CDR3 size: 16 residues.

The CDR3 reads CASSFRQGARGYTF. In DNA form, the CDR3 reads TGTGCCAGTAGTTTCCGACAGGGGGCGCGAGGCTACACCTTC. The chain links TRBV19 to TRBJ1-2; 10 bases match TRBD1. Losses at the gene ends were 5 bases for V and 8 bases for J; bases not matched to a gene: 8. The CDR3 totals 14 residues. CDR1 and CDR2 from the germline V gene are LNHDA and SQIVND (reference sequence). Full variable domain (rest looked up from reference TRBV19 and TRBJ1-2): DGGITQSPKYLFRKEGQNVTLSCEQNLNHDAMYWYRQDPGQGLRLIYYSQIVNDFQKGDIAEGYSVSREKKESFPLTVTSAQKNPTAFYLCASSFRQGARGYTFGSGTRLTVV.

CDR3 sequence: CASSSGGPPYNEQFF. CDR3 sequence (DNA): TGCGCCAGCAGCTCCGGGGGGCCCCCCTACAATGAGCAGTTCTTC. The rearrangement uses TRBV5-1 and TRBJ2-1; tentative D call: TRBD2 (7 bases). V shed 3 bases and J shed 2 bases, with 12 bases lying between them. Germline V lookup: CDR1 SGHRS, CDR2 YFSETQ. The CDR3 totals 15 residues.

The chain couples TRBV5-6 to TRBJ1-2, with 12 bases matching TRBD1. The V and J ends lost 0 bases and 7 bases, in that order; junction bases with no gene match: 7. The CDR3 runs to 16 residues. CDR1 and CDR2 from the germline V gene are SGHDT and YYEEEE. The DNA for the CDR3 is TGTGCCAGCAGCTTGGCTTCCGGGACAGGGGGCCGTGGCTACACCTTC. It specifies CASSLASGTGGRGYTF. The full variable domain, its missing parts supplied by reference TRBV5-6 and TRBJ1-2, is DAGVTQSPTHLIKTRGQQVTLRCSPKSGHDTVSWYQQALGQGPQFIFQYYEEEERQRGNFPDRFSGHQFPNYSSELNVNALLLGDSALYLCASSLASGTGGRGYTFGSGTRLTVV.

This clone has more than one count but fewer than ten. The chain links TRBV19 to TRBJ1-2; TRBD1 matches 9 bases. CDR3 length: 15 residues. V shed 5 bases, J shed 2 bases, and the junction held 6 bases outside the gene matches. Germline V gives CDR1 LNHDA, CDR2 SQIVND (reference sequence). Written as DNA, the CDR3 is TGTGCCAGTAGTCTAGGGACAGGGCCAAACTATGGCTACACCTTC. Residues: CASSLGTGPNYGYTF.

The rearrangement joins TRBV11-1 to TRBJ1-3; D might be TRBD1 (5 bases). This CDR3 has 11 amino acids. Germline V CDR1 and CDR2: SGHAT, FQDESV (reference sequence). The ends were cut back, 6 bases at V and 7 bases at J, with 7 bases in the middle. As DNA, the CDR3 is TGTGCCAGCAGAAACAGGAACACCATATATTTT. Its protein product is CASRNRNTIYF.

The rearrangement uses TRBV14 and TRBJ2-1; the D gene is possibly TRBD1 (6 bases). The CDR3 loop spans 15 amino acids. Between the trimmed V and J ends, which lost 4 bases and 5 bases, there was a span of 15 bases. Looked up from germline, CDR1 is SGHDN and CDR2 is FVKESK. The CDR3 region has the DNA TGTGCCAGCAGCCCTAGATGGGGACACCACAATGAGCAGTTCTTC. Translated: CASSPRWGHHNEQFF.

This CDR3 is CASSPGTSGRDTQYF. CDR3 DNA sequence: TGTGCCAGCTCACCAGGGACTAGCGGGAGAGATACGCAGTATTTT. This chain connects TRBV18 to TRBJ2-3; the match to TRBD2 covers 14 bases. V shed 2 bases and J 5 bases; nucleotides not matched to a gene: 0. The CDR3 covers 15 residues. Germline-derived CDR1 and CDR2 are KGHSH and LQKENI.

The table lists this clone with a few counts. Mismatch with germline at one junction end may stem from a read error. This rearrangement joins TRBV5-4 to TRBJ2-1; 16 nucleotides agree with TRBD2. The length of the CDR3 is 19 residues. Germline V gene lookup returns CDR1 SGHNT and CDR2 YYREEE (reference sequence). The CDR3 DNA follows: TGTGCCAGCAGTTTGGGACTAGCGGGAGGGCCAGGGTCCTACAATGAGCAGTTCTTC. Translation: CASSLGLAGGPGSYNEQFF.

This clone has only one observation. This sequence joins TRBV15 and TRBJ2-7; unclear D gene. Germline CDR1 is LNHNV and CDR2 is YYDKDF (reference sequence). V lost 0 bases and J 1 base, leaving 4 bases between the germline ends. This CDR3 is 13 amino acids long. The CDR3 loop reads CATSRDQSYEQYF. In nucleotides, the CDR3 is TGTGCCACCAGCAGAGATCAGTCCTACGAGCAGTACTTC.

The chain couples TRBV6-5 to TRBJ1-5; no firm D call. V was shortened by 5 bases and J by 6 bases, with 11 bases between the two germline ends. CDR3 length equals 13 residues. The germline V gene has CDR1 MNHEY and CDR2 SVGAGI. The CDR3 sequence is CASSPWTGQPQHF. CDR3 coding DNA: TGTGCCAGCAGTCCCTGGACTGGTCAGCCCCAGCATTTT.

In its sample, this clone was seen once. This sequence joins TRBV9 and TRBJ2-1; 10 nucleotides agree with TRBD2. Germline V lookup: CDR1 SGDLS, CDR2 YYNGEE. V gave up 2 bases and J gave up 9 bases; unmatched junction bases: 2. CDR3 length equals 13 residues. CDR3 sequence reads: CASSVPSGSEQFF. The CDR3 DNA reads as TGTGCCAGCAGCGTCCCTAGCGGGAGTGAGCAGTTCTTC.

The V call is TRBV6-5, the J call TRBJ2-1; 11 nucleotides line up with TRBD2. The CDR3 sequence is 15 residues long. With V trimmed by 2 bases and J by 5 bases, 2 bases remained unmatched. Germline loops: CDR1 MNHEY, CDR2 SVGAGI. CDR3 bases: TGTGCCAGCAGTTACGGGACTAGCGGAAACAATGAGCAGTTCTTC. Translating it yields CASSYGTSGNNEQFF.

This chain links TRBV6-2 or TRBV6-3 with TRBJ1-5; no reliable D call. Germline V CDR1 and CDR2: MNHEY, SVGEGT. Trimming left V 2 bases short and J 5 bases short, with 13 bases between. The CDR3 covers 15 residues. The CDR3 is CASSYKGWGDQPQHF. As DNA, the CDR3 is TGTGCCAGCAGTTACAAAGGGTGGGGAGATCAGCCCCAGCATTTT.

Note on this clone: At one end the junction does not follow the germline gene, possibly because of a read error. The V and J genes are TRBV7-9 and TRBJ1-2, with 8 positions matching TRBD1. The CDR3 covers 15 residues. The germline V gene has CDR1 SEHNR and CDR2 FQNEAQ (reference sequence). For the CDR3, the DNA is TGTGCCAGCAGCTTTCACCGGGACAGGTATCATGGTTACACCTTC. This gives the protein CASSFHRDRYHGYTF.

The rearrangement links TRBV7-9 to TRBJ2-1; TRBD2 is a possible D gene (7 bases). V dropped 4 bases and J dropped 0 bases, with 16 bases sitting between them. The CDR3 loop spans 17 amino acids. Germline CDR1 SEHNR, CDR2 FQNEAQ (reference sequence). The CDR3, as DNA: TGTGCCAGCAGCTACCTACGGGGGGCGAGCTCCTACAATGAGCAGTTCTTC. This sequence encodes CASSYLRGASSYNEQFF.

This clone was recorded only once. The V gene is TRBV7-9, the J gene TRBJ1-2; possibly TRBD1 for D (6 bases). Germline lookup yields CDR1 SEHNR and CDR2 FQNEAQ (reference sequence). The CDR3 is 16 residues long. V was shortened by 1 base and J by 3 bases, with 15 bases between the two germline ends. This CDR3 reads CASSLGGGAGDYGYTF. The CDR3 DNA follows: TGTGCCAGCAGCTTAGGGGGTGGAGCAGGGGACTATGGCTACACCTTC.

This chain uses TRBV6-5 with TRBJ2-3, with TRBD2 matching 7 bases. V shed 5 bases, J shed 0 bases, and the junction held 5 bases outside the gene matches. CDR3 size: 15 residues. Germline CDR1 MNHEY, CDR2 SVGAGI. The CDR3 sequence: CASSRGSLSTDTQYF. The DNA of the CDR3 is TGTGCCAGCAGTCGCGGGAGCCTCAGCACAGATACGCAGTATTTT.

The CDR3 sequence is CASSPRLAGAYEQYF. The CDR3 DNA sequence: TGTGCCAGCAGCCCCAGACTAGCGGGAGCCTACGAGCAGTACTTC. The chain employs TRBV7-6 and TRBJ2-7, with 12 bases identical to TRBD2. The V gene end was trimmed by 5 bases and the J gene end by 2 bases; junction bases not matched to a gene: 4. This CDR3 has 15 amino acids. Per the germline V gene, CDR1 is SGHVS and CDR2 is FNYEAQ.

CDR3 in DNA: TGTGCCATCAGGGGAGAGTTGGTAGATACGCAGTATTTT. This gives the protein CAIRGELVDTQYF. The rearrangement uses TRBV10-3 and TRBJ2-3, with TRBD2 as a possible D gene (5 bases). This CDR3 is 13 amino acids long. Trimming removed 6 bases from V and 5 bases from J, with 12 bases in between. Germline CDR1 reads ENHRY; CDR2 reads SYGVKD.

The J gene is TRBJ2-5, the V gene TRBV5-8, with TRBD2 identical over 10 bases. Germline-derived CDR1 and CDR2 are SGHTS and YDEGEE. The CDR3 runs 15 residues. J was trimmed by 3 bases and V by 4 bases; bases with no gene match: 6. DNA of the CDR3: TGTGCCAGCAGCATTCTACTAGCGGGAAAAGAGACCCAGTACTTC. Translating gives CASSILLAGKETQYF.

This chain links TRBV2 with TRBJ2-2, with a weak D call TRBD1 (6 bases). V lost 10 bases and J 5 bases, leaving 26 bases between the germline ends. Germline V lookup: CDR1 SNHLY, CDR2 FYNNEI. The CDR3 covers 17 residues. CDR3 loop: CAIERYDRIVQTGELFF. In nucleotides, the CDR3 is TGTGCCATCGAGAGATATGACAGGATTGTTCAGACCGGGGAGCTGTTTTTT.